These T cell receptor beta chains were read from a single sample in a study of vaccination effects on CD4 cells after COVID-19. Their cognate antigens are unknown. Method: immunoSEQ multiplex PCR; TCRdb's copy keeps in-frame clones and lacks some. The table has tens of thousands of clones, over 65% seen once. Material: CD4+ T cells from PBMCs cultured with HIV peptides, obtained before COVID-19 vaccination. The receptors come from a human donor who had a prior SARS-CoV-2 infection. Both conserved end residues are part of each CDR3. D genes are given only for firm matches. Some rows have no size entry. The others give once, few or many, or a class for an expanded clone.

clone_size | j_call | v_call | d_call | cdr3_aa | cdr3_nt
once | TRBJ1-1 | TRBV6-1 | TRBD1 | CASSEGLQGTTEAFF | TGTGCCAGCAGTGAAGGTTTACAGGGGACCACTGAAGCTTTCTTT
- | TRBJ2-7 | TRBV11-3 | - | CASSSIPFSSYEQYF | TGTGCCAGCAGTTCAATCCCTTTTAGCTCCTACGAGCAGTACTTC
once | TRBJ1-1 | TRBV28 | - | CASSFYRQDTEAFF | TGTGCCAGCAGTTTCTACAGGCAGGACACTGAAGCTTTCTTT
once | TRBJ2-3 | TRBV6-6 | - | CASRQPTDTQYF | TGTGCCAGCAGACAACCCACAGATACGCAGTATTTT
few | TRBJ2-1 | TRBV18 | - | CASSPFLSASEFEQFF | TGTGCCAGCTCACCTTTTCTTTCGGCTAGCGAGTTTGAGCAGTTCTTC
- | TRBJ2-2 | TRBV7-2 | - | CASSARQTNTGELFF | TGTGCCAGCAGCGCCCGACAGACGAACACCGGGGAGCTGTTTTTT
- | TRBJ1-4 | TRBV30 | TRBD1 | CAWNGQGAEKLFF | TGTGCCTGGAACGGACAGGGGGCGGAAAAACTGTTTTTT
- | TRBJ1-1 | TRBV10-2 | - | CASSGQGSWNTEAFF | TGCGCCAGCAGTGGGCAGGGATCCTGGAACACTGAAGCTTTCTTT
few | TRBJ2-3 | TRBV5-6 | - | CASTISPGMTDTQYF | TGTGCCAGCACCATCTCGCCAGGGATGACAGATACGCAGTATTTT
- | TRBJ1-5 | TRBV6-5 | - | CASSYSRGPQHF | TGTGCCAGCAGTTACTCGAGAGGTCCCCAGCATTTT
- | TRBJ2-7 | TRBV5-1 | - | CASSQRGRGASEQYF | TGCGCCAGCAGCCAAAGGGGAAGGGGGGCGAGCGAGCAGTACTTC
few | TRBJ1-5 | TRBV5-6 | TRBD1 | CASSLWGQGHQPQHF | TGTGCCAGCAGCTTGTGGGGACAGGGGCATCAGCCCCAGCATTTT
- | TRBJ1-3 | TRBV9 | - | CASSVSAPYSGNTIYF | TGTGCCAGCAGCGTCAGTGCACCCTACTCTGGAAACACCATATATTTT
- | TRBJ1-3 | TRBV29-1 | - | CSGGSGNTIYF | TGCAGCGGGGGCTCTGGAAACACCATATATTTT
few | TRBJ1-6 | TRBV2 | - | CASSGLLGRASAFPNSPLHF | TGTGCCAGCAGTGGCCTCCTTGGGCGGGCATCCGCTTTTCCGAATTCACCCCTCCACTTT
- | TRBJ2-2 | TRBV14 | TRBD2 | CASSRGLAGARTGELFF | TGTGCCAGCAGCAGAGGACTAGCGGGAGCTCGGACCGGGGAGCTGTTTTTT
few | TRBJ2-7 | TRBV11-2 | - | CASSGGVRSYEQYF | TGTGCCAGCAGCGGAGGTGTGAGGTCCTACGAGCAGTACTTC
- | TRBJ2-3 | TRBV4-3 | TRBD2 | CASSVVAGVTDTQYF | TGCGCCAGCAGCGTCGTGGCGGGAGTCACAGATACGCAGTATTTT
- | TRBJ2-7 | TRBV12-3/TRBV12-4 | - | CASSFFRLYEQYF | TGTGCCAGCAGTTTCTTTAGGCTCTACGAGCAGTACTTC
- | TRBJ1-1 | TRBV11-3 | - | CASSLDQLNGPAFF | TGTGCCAGCAGCTTAGATCAATTAAACGGACCAGCTTTCTTT
- | TRBJ2-5 | TRBV29-1 | - | CSVEGTRGDLWGTQYF | TGCAGCGTGGAAGGGACACGGGGGGATCTTTGGGGGACCCAGTACTTC
- | TRBJ1-1 | TRBV15 | - | CATSRDRPEGAFF | TGTGCCACCAGCAGAGATCGGCCGGAGGGAGCTTTCTTT
once | TRBJ2-3 | TRBV6-2/TRBV6-3 | - | CASSYRVPDTQYF | TGTGCCAGCAGTTACAGGGTCCCAGATACGCAGTATTTT
few | TRBJ1-2 | TRBV30 | - | CAWSVIGGSCTF | TGTGCCTGGAGTGTCATTGGGGGGTCCTGCACCTTC
few | TRBJ2-1 | TRBV12-3/TRBV12-4 | - | CASLLRLHEQFF | TGTGCCAGTTTACTACGACTCCATGAGCAGTTCTTC
- | TRBJ2-3 | TRBV5-1 | TRBD1 | CASTQTGGTDTQYF | TGCGCCAGCACTCAGACAGGGGGCACAGATACGCAGTATTTT
- | TRBJ2-3 | TRBV6-5 | - | CATSYLKGLGDTQYF | TGTGCCACCTCCTACCTTAAGGGCTTGGGAGATACGCAGTATTTT
few | TRBJ1-5 | TRBV6-6 | - | CASSYSIWNSNQPQHF | TGTGCCAGCAGTTACTCGATCTGGAATAGCAATCAGCCCCAGCATTTT
once | TRBJ1-2 | TRBV12-3/TRBV12-4 | - | CASSFRPNYGYTF | TGTGCCAGCAGTTTCAGACCTAACTATGGCTACACCTTC
- | TRBJ2-7 | TRBV5-1 | TRBD2 | CASSLGSGGAYEQYF | TGCGCCAGCAGCTTGGGTAGCGGGGGGGCGTACGAGCAGTACTTC
- | TRBJ1-1 | TRBV28 | - | CASSSGYEAFF | TGTGCCAGCAGCTCTGGATATGAAGCTTTCTTT
- | TRBJ2-5 | TRBV5-1 | - | CASSLNVEETQYF | TGCGCCAGCAGCTTGAATGTGGAAGAGACCCAGTACTTC
few | TRBJ1-4 | TRBV5-6 | - | CASSRGSTGEKLFF | TGTGCCAGCAGCCGCGGGAGTACGGGGGAAAAACTGTTTTTT
- | TRBJ1-5 | TRBV7-9 | - | CASSLPGPGNQPQHF | TGTGCCAGCAGCTTACCGGGGCCTGGTAATCAGCCCCAGCATTTT
- | TRBJ1-2 | TRBV12-5 | TRBD1 | CASTGDSLRDGYTF | TGTGCTAGCACAGGGGACTCATTAAGGGACGGCTACACCTTC
- | TRBJ2-1 | TRBV2 | - | CASSGSVSLSYNEQFF | TGTGCCAGCAGCGGCTCCGTGTCCCTCTCCTACAATGAGCAGTTCTTC
- | TRBJ2-3 | TRBV2 | - | CASTVADTQYF | TGTGCCAGCACGGTTGCAGATACGCAGTATTTT
- | TRBJ1-6 | TRBV12-5 | - | CASGLWGGFSYNSPLHF | TGTGCTAGTGGTTTGTGGGGGGGCTTCTCCTATAATTCACCCCTCCACTTT
- | TRBJ2-3 | TRBV4-1 | - | CASSQAYTQYF | TGCGCCAGCAGCCAAGCCTATACGCAGTATTTT
- | TRBJ2-7 | TRBV20-1 | - | CSASAGYEQYF | TGCAGTGCTAGCGCAGGGTACGAGCAGTACTTC
- | TRBJ1-2 | TRBV5-1 | - | CASSHRPGAHGYTF | TGCGCCAGCAGCCACCGTCCGGGGGCACATGGCTACACCTTC
- | TRBJ2-7 | TRBV7-9 | TRBD2 | CASSRSLAGAYEQYF | TGTGCCAGCAGCCGGTCCTTAGCGGGGGCCTACGAGCAGTACTTC
- | TRBJ2-3 | TRBV7-9 | - | CASRLEGRGSSTDTQYF | TGTGCCAGCAGGTTGGAGGGCCGGGGATCCAGCACAGATACGCAGTATTTT
few | TRBJ1-6 | TRBV4-1 | - | CASSPDRLSPLHF | TGCGCCAGCAGCCCAGACAGGCTCTCACCCCTCCACTTT
- | TRBJ2-7 | TRBV2 | - | CASEGETYSYEQYF | TGTGCCAGCGAGGGGGAGACTTACTCCTACGAGCAGTACTTC
- | TRBJ2-1 | TRBV5-1 | TRBD2 | CASSLRGTSGGQNEQFF | TGCGCCAGCAGCCTCCGTGGTACTAGCGGGGGCCAGAATGAGCAGTTCTTC
- | TRBJ2-6 | TRBV5-5 | TRBD1 | CASSLGDREPGANVLTF | TGTGCCAGCAGCTTGGGGGACAGGGAGCCTGGGGCCAACGTCCTGACTTTC
- | TRBJ1-4 | TRBV7-9 | TRBD1 | CASSLSGTGTNEKLFF | TGTGCCAGCAGCTTATCCGGGACAGGGACAAATGAAAAACTGTTTTTT
- | TRBJ2-3 | TRBV10-3 | TRBD2 | CATRTSGGTSTDTQYF | TGTGCCACCCGAACTAGCGGGGGGACTAGCACAGATACGCAGTATTTT
- | TRBJ1-3 | TRBV14 | - | CASSQDSRANTIYF | TGTGCCAGCAGCCAAGATTCGCGCGCGAACACCATATATTTT
- | TRBJ2-2 | TRBV27 | - | CASSPVINTGELFF | TGTGCCAGCAGTCCCGTAATAAACACCGGGGAGCTGTTTTTT